This is a list of T cell receptor beta chains from one sample in a study of metastatic and nonmetastatic thyroid tumors. With MiXCR, TCRdb reprocessed the PCR reads. Of about 21,000 clones listed, under 30% were seen once; the top ten hold approximately 15%. The sequencing input was tumor tissue. Receptor source: a male donor with papillary thyroid cancer or a benign thyroid nodule (not recorded which). Some clones in this sample may be carry-over from other donors' samples. CDR3s include the opening cysteine and the closing phenylalanine or tryptophan. Each record gives: clone size, V gene, D gene, J gene, CDR3 DNA, CDR3 protein. A D gene is named only where the DNA matches it firmly. Where a row states a size, it is once, few, many or the class of an expanded clone; other rows omit it.

abundance: few
v_gene: TRBV6-1
d_gene: NA
j_gene: TRBJ1-4
CDR3nt: TGTGCCAGCAGTGTTTCTTGGGGGAGTGAAAAACTGTTTTTT
CDR3aa: CASSVSWGSEKLFF

abundance: medium-sized
v_gene: TRBV27
d_gene: NA
j_gene: TRBJ2-7
CDR3nt: TGTGCCAGCAGAATTAGTAGGTCCTTCTCCTACGAGCAGTACTTC
CDR3aa: CASRISRSFSYEQYF

abundance: many
v_gene: TRBV29-1
d_gene: TRBD2
j_gene: TRBJ2-1
CDR3nt: TGCAGCGTTGAAGATGGTACTAGCGGTGGTAATGAGCAGTTCTTC
CDR3aa: CSVEDGTSGGNEQFF

abundance: NA
v_gene: TRBV28
d_gene: NA
j_gene: TRBJ1-2
CDR3nt: TGTGCCAGCAGTTTTCTGGGGGCGTTTGGCTACACCTTC
CDR3aa: CASSFLGAFGYTF

abundance: few
v_gene: TRBV6-1
d_gene: NA
j_gene: TRBJ2-1
CDR3nt: TGTGCCAGCACCCAAAACAGGGCCTACAATGAGCAGTTCTTC
CDR3aa: CASTQNRAYNEQFF

abundance: NA
v_gene: TRBV11-3
d_gene: TRBD2
j_gene: TRBJ2-2
CDR3nt: TGTGCCAGCAGCTCCATAGCGGGAGGTACCGGGGAGCTGTTTTTT
CDR3aa: CASSSIAGGTGELFF

abundance: few
v_gene: TRBV27
d_gene: NA
j_gene: TRBJ2-2
CDR3nt: TGTGCCAGCAGTGTAATTAGTAGCACCGGGGAGCTGTTTTTT
CDR3aa: CASSVISSTGELFF

abundance: medium-sized
v_gene: TRBV6-6
d_gene: TRBD1
j_gene: TRBJ2-7
CDR3nt: TGTGCCAGCAGTTACTATCGGACAGGAAATAGGCTGTACTTC
CDR3aa: CASSYYRTGNRLYF

abundance: NA
v_gene: TRBV7-2
d_gene: NA
j_gene: TRBJ2-7
CDR3nt: TGTGCCAGCAGCTTAGTGCCCCCACACGGGGGATGTGAGCAGTACTTC
CDR3aa: CASSLVPPHGGCEQYF

abundance: few
v_gene: TRBV20-1
d_gene: TRBD2
j_gene: TRBJ2-1
CDR3nt: TGCAGTGCACCTTATTCGGGGGGGCGCGACAATGAGCAGTTCTTC
CDR3aa: CSAPYSGGRDNEQFF

abundance: many
v_gene: TRBV7-6
d_gene: TRBD1
j_gene: TRBJ1-6
CDR3nt: TGTGCCAGCAGCTTAGGGGCAGGGGGTAATTCACCCCTCCACTTT
CDR3aa: CASSLGAGGNSPLHF

abundance: NA
v_gene: TRBV5-1
d_gene: TRBD1
j_gene: TRBJ2-7
CDR3nt: TGCGCCAGCAGCTTGGGGACAGGGCCCTACGAGCAGTACTTC
CDR3aa: CASSLGTGPYEQYF

abundance: NA
v_gene: TRBV28
d_gene: NA
j_gene: TRBJ1-5
CDR3nt: TGTGCCAGCAGTTTTACGTCTGGCCAGCCCCAGCATTTT
CDR3aa: CASSFTSGQPQHF

abundance: few
v_gene: TRBV6-1
d_gene: NA
j_gene: TRBJ2-5
CDR3nt: TGTGCCAGCAACACCCCGGAGGGGCGGGAGACCCAGTACTTC
CDR3aa: CASNTPEGRETQYF

abundance: many
v_gene: TRBV3-1
d_gene: NA
j_gene: TRBJ1-1
CDR3nt: TGTGCCAGCAGCCAAGGCAGGGGAGGGACTGAAGCTTTCTTT
CDR3aa: CASSQGRGGTEAFF

abundance: NA
v_gene: TRBV7-8
d_gene: TRBD1
j_gene: TRBJ2-7
CDR3nt: TGTGACAGCAGCACAGGGGCCGGGTTCGGAGAGCAGTACTTC
CDR3aa: CDSSTGAGFGEQYF

abundance: few
v_gene: TRBV5-1
d_gene: NA
j_gene: TRBJ2-3
CDR3nt: TGCGCCAGCAGCTTGGAGAGGGGGAGCACAGATACGCAGTATTTT
CDR3aa: CASSLERGSTDTQYF

abundance: NA
v_gene: TRBV12-3/TRBV12-4
d_gene: NA
j_gene: TRBJ2-2
CDR3nt: TGTGCCAGCAGCTCGGGTGGGAGAAACACCGGGGAGCTGTTTTTT
CDR3aa: CASSSGGRNTGELFF

abundance: NA
v_gene: TRBV5-1
d_gene: NA
j_gene: TRBJ2-1
CDR3nt: TGCGCCAGCAGCTTGTACGTCCTCTACAATGAGCAGTTCTTC
CDR3aa: CASSLYVLYNEQFF

abundance: NA
v_gene: TRBV2
d_gene: NA
j_gene: TRBJ1-1
CDR3nt: TGTGCCAGCAGTGCTGGGGACACTGAAGCTTTCTTT
CDR3aa: CASSAGDTEAFF

abundance: few
v_gene: TRBV11-2
d_gene: TRBD2
j_gene: TRBJ2-2
CDR3nt: TGTGCCAGCAGCCCGAGTATAGGACTAGCGGGGCACGGGGAGCTGTTTTTT
CDR3aa: CASSPSIGLAGHGELFF

abundance: NA
v_gene: TRBV11-3
d_gene: NA
j_gene: TRBJ2-3
CDR3nt: TGTGCGAGCTGCGCAACGACAGGTGGTACGCAGTATTTT
CDR3aa: CASCATTGGTQYF

abundance: NA
v_gene: TRBV7-9
d_gene: NA
j_gene: TRBJ2-5
CDR3nt: TGTGCCAGCAGCTTAGGGGCTCGGGAGACCCAGTACTTC
CDR3aa: CASSLGARETQYF

abundance: NA
v_gene: TRBV6-1
d_gene: NA
j_gene: TRBJ2-7
CDR3nt: TGTGCCAGCAGTGAAGCGGTTGCAGCTTACGAGCAGTACTTC
CDR3aa: CASSEAVAAYEQYF

abundance: medium-sized
v_gene: TRBV12-3/TRBV12-4
d_gene: NA
j_gene: TRBJ1-1
CDR3nt: TGTGCCAGCAGTTTTCAGGAGTCGGCTACTGAAGCTTTCTTT
CDR3aa: CASSFQESATEAFF

abundance: few
v_gene: TRBV24-1
d_gene: NA
j_gene: TRBJ1-1
CDR3nt: TGTGCCGTACAGGGTATCTGCACTGAAGCCTTCTTT
CDR3aa: CAVQGICTEAFF

abundance: NA
v_gene: TRBV19
d_gene: TRBD2
j_gene: TRBJ2-5
CDR3nt: TGTGCCAGTAGTATGGTTAGCGGGGGGGCCTGGGAGACCCAGTACTTC
CDR3aa: CASSMVSGGAWETQYF

abundance: NA
v_gene: TRBV6-5
d_gene: TRBD1
j_gene: TRBJ2-7
CDR3nt: TGTGCCAGCAGTTACGCTGACAGGGCCGGCCACGAGCAGTACTTC
CDR3aa: CASSYADRAGHEQYF

abundance: medium-sized
v_gene: TRBV5-1
d_gene: NA
j_gene: TRBJ1-4
CDR3nt: TGCGCCAGCAGCGGGCAGGGCGCTGAAAAACTGTTTTTT
CDR3aa: CASSGQGAEKLFF

abundance: NA
v_gene: TRBV4-2
d_gene: TRBD1
j_gene: TRBJ1-2
CDR3nt: TGTGCCAGCAGCCCAGAAAGGACAGGGGGCGTTCCGAGGGGCTACACCTTC
CDR3aa: CASSPERTGGVPRGYTF

abundance: medium-sized
v_gene: TRBV7-9
d_gene: NA
j_gene: TRBJ1-1
CDR3nt: TGTGCCAGCAGCTTGTGGCCCGGTGAAGCTTTCTTT
CDR3aa: CASSLWPGEAFF

abundance: NA
v_gene: TRBV6-2/TRBV6-3
d_gene: TRBD1
j_gene: TRBJ1-2
CDR3nt: TGTGCCAGCAGCCTCAACCTGGGACAGGGATTTTTTCTCTCTGGCTACACCTTC
CDR3aa: CASSLNLGQGFFLSGYTF

abundance: NA
v_gene: TRBV3-1
d_gene: NA
j_gene: TRBJ1-5
CDR3nt: TGTGCCAGCAGCCAAGGGAAGTCCCAGCATTTT
CDR3aa: CASSQGKSQHF

abundance: NA
v_gene: TRBV5-5
d_gene: NA
j_gene: TRBJ2-2
CDR3nt: TGTGTCAGCAGCTTGGGACCGAACACCGGGGAGCTGTTTTTT
CDR3aa: CVSSLGPNTGELFF

abundance: NA
v_gene: TRBV3-1
d_gene: TRBD1
j_gene: TRBJ1-2
CDR3nt: TGTGCCAGCAGCCTCGGACAGGGGGCTAACTATGGCTACACCTTC
CDR3aa: CASSLGQGANYGYTF

abundance: NA
v_gene: TRBV19
d_gene: NA
j_gene: TRBJ2-7
CDR3nt: TGTGCAACCGACTGGGACCCAATCAGATTACCCTACGAGCAGTACTTC
CDR3aa: CATDWDPIRLPYEQYF

abundance: NA
v_gene: TRBV27
d_gene: NA
j_gene: TRBJ2-3
CDR3nt: TGTGCCAGCAGTTTTTTCCAGGGAGCAGATACGCAGTATTTT
CDR3aa: CASSFFQGADTQYF

abundance: many
v_gene: TRBV6-1
d_gene: NA
j_gene: TRBJ1-5
CDR3nt: TGTGCCAGCAGTGCCGTTCTGGAGGGGCCTCAGCCCCAGCATTTT
CDR3aa: CASSAVLEGPQPQHF

abundance: many
v_gene: TRBV2
d_gene: NA
j_gene: TRBJ1-4
CDR3nt: TGTGCCAGCAGTGAAGTCGTAATCGCAACTAATGAAAAACTGTTTTTT
CDR3aa: CASSEVVIATNEKLFF

abundance: NA
v_gene: TRBV7-6
d_gene: TRBD1
j_gene: TRBJ1-6
CDR3nt: TGTGCCAGCAACCAGGGGGGGGATAATTCACTCCTCCACTTT
CDR3aa: CASNQGGDNSLLHF

abundance: NA
v_gene: TRBV20-1
d_gene: TRBD1
j_gene: TRBJ2-7
CDR3nt: TGCAGTGCTCACAGGGGTGGGAACGAGCAGTACTTC
CDR3aa: CSAHRGGNEQYF

abundance: few
v_gene: TRBV6-2/TRBV6-3
d_gene: NA
j_gene: TRBJ1-5
CDR3nt: TGTGCCAGCAGTTTCTTGGCAGGACCACATCAGCCCCAGCATTTT
CDR3aa: CASSFLAGPHQPQHF